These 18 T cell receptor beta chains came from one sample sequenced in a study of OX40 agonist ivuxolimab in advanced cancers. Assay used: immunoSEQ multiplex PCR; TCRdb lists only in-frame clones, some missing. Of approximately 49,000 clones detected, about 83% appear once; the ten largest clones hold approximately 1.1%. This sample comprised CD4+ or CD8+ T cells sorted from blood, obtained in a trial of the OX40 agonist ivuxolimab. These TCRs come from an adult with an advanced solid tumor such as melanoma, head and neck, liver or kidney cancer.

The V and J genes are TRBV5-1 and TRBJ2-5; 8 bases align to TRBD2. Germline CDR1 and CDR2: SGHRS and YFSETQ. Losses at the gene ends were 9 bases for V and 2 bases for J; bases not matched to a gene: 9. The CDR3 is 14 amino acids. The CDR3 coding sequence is TGCGCCACCCGCGCCCGCGGGGGGCAAGAGACCCAGTACTTC. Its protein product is CATRARGGQETQYF.

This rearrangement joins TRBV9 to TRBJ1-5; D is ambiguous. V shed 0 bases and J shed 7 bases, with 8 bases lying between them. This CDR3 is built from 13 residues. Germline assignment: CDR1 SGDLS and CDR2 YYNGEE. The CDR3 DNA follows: TGTGCCAGCAGCGTAGCAGAAAGACAGCCCCAGCATTTT. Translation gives CASSVAERQPQHF. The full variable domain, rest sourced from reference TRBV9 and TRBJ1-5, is DSGVTQTPKHLITATGQRVTLRCSPRSGDLSVYWYQQSLDQGLQFLIQYYNGEERAKGNILERFSAQQFPDLHSELNLSSLELGDSALYFCASSVAERQPQHFGDGTRLSIL.

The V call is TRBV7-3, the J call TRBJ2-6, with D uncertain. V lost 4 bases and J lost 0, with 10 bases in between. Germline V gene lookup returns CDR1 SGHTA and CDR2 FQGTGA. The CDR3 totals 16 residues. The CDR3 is CASSYFMGSGANVLTF. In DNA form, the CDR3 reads TGTGCCAGCAGCTACTTTATGGGCTCTGGGGCCAACGTCCTGACTTTC.

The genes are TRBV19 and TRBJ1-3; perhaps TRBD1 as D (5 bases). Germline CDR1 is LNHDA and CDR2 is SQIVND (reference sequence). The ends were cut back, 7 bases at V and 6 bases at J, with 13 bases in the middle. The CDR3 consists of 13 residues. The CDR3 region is CASIETAQNTIYF. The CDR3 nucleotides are TGTGCCAGTATCGAGACAGCCCAAAACACCATATATTTT.

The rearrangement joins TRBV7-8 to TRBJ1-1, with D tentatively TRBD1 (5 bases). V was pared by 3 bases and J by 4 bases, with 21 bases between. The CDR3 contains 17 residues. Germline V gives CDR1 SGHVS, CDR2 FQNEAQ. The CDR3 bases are TGTGCCAGCAGCTTTGGGGGGTACAGGAAGGGCGGCACTGAAGCTTTCTTT. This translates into CASSFGGYRKGGTEAFF.

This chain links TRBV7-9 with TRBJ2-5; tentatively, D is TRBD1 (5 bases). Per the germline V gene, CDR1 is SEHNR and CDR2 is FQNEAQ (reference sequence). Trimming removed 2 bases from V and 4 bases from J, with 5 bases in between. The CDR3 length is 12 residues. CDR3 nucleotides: TGTGCCAGCAGCTTACAGGGAGAGACCCAGTACTTC. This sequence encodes CASSLQGETQYF.

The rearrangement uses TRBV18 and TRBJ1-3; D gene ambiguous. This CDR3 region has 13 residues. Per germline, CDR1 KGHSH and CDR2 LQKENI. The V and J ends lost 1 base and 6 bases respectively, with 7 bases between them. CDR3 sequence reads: CASSPRDENTIYF. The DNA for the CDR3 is TGTGCCAGCTCACCACGGGATGAAAACACCATATATTTT.

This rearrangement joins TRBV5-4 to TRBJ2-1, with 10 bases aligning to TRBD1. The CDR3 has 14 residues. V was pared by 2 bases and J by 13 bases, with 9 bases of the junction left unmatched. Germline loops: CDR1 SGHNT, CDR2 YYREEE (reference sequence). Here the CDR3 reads CASSFAGQGYIQFF. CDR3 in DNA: TGTGCCAGCAGCTTCGCGGGACAGGGGTACATTCAGTTCTTC.

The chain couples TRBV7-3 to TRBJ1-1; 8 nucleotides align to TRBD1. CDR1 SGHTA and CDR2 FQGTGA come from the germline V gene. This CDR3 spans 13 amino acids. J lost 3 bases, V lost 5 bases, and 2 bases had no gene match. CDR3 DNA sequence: TGTGCCAGCAGCCAGACAGGGGACACTGAAGCTTTCTTT. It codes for CASSQTGDTEAFF. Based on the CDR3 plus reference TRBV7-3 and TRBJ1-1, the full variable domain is GAGVSQTPSNKVTEKGKYVELRCDPISGHTALYWYRQSLGQGPEFLIYFQGTGAADDSGLPNDRFFAVRPEGSVSTLKIQRTERGDSAVYLCASSQTGDTEAFFGQGTRLTVV.

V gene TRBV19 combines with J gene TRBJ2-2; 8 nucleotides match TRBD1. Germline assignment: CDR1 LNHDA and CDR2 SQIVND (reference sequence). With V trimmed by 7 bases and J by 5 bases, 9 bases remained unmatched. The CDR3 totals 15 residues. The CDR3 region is CASMRVGQVTGELFF. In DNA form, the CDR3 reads TGTGCCAGTATGCGGGTGGGACAGGTAACCGGGGAGCTGTTTTTT.

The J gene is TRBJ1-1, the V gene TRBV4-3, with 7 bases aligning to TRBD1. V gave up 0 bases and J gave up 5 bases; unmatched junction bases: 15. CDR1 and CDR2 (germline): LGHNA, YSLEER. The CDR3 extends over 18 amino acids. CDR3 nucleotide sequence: TGCGCCAGCAGCCAAGAAGCTAGGCCAGGGGGTCGGAGGACTGAAGCTTTCTTT. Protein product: CASSQEARPGGRRTEAFF.

The CDR3 loop reads CASSLPRDTGELFF. DNA for the CDR3: TGCGCCAGCAGCTTGCCCAGGGACACCGGGGAGCTGTTTTTT. This chain connects TRBV5-1 to TRBJ2-2; D possibly corresponds to TRBD1 (5 bases). The germline V gene has CDR1 SGHRS and CDR2 YFSETQ. The CDR3 length is 14 residues. Trimming took 1 base from V and 3 from J, leaving 7 bases between them.

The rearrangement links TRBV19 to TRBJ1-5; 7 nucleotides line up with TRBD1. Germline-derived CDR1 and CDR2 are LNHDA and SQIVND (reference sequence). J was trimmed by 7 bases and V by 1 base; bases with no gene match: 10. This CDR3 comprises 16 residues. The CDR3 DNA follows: TGTGCCAGTAGTATAGTAGGAGGGGGCGCGGGACAGCCCCAGCATTTT. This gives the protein CASSIVGGGAGQPQHF.

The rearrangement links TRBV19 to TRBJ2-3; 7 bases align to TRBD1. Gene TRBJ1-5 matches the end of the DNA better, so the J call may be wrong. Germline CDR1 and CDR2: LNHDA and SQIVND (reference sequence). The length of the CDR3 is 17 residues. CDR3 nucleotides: TGTGCCAGTAGTATGGGGAGCGGGACAGTGGGCACAGATACGCAGCATTTT. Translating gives CASSMGSGTVGTDTQHF.

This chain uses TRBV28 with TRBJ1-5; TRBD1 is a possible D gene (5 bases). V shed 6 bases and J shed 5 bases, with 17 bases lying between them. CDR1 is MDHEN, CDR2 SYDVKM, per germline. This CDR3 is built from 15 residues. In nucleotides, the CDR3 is TGTGCCAGCAGGCGGGACTCCGGACCCCATCAGCCCCAGCATTTT. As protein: CASRRDSGPHQPQHF.

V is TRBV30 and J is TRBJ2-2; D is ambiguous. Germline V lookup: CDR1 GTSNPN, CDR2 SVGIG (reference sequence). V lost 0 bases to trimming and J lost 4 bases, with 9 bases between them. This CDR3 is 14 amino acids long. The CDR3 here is CAWSVLWGTGELFF. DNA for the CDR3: TGTGCCTGGAGTGTATTGTGGGGCACCGGGGAGCTGTTTTTT.

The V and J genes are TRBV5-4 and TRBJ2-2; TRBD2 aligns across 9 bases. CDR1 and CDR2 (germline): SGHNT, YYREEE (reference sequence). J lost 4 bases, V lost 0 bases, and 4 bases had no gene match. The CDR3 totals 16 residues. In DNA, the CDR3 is TGTGCCAGCAGCTTGGCCAGCGGGGGGCTCACCGGGGAGCTGTTTTTT. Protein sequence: CASSLASGGLTGELFF.

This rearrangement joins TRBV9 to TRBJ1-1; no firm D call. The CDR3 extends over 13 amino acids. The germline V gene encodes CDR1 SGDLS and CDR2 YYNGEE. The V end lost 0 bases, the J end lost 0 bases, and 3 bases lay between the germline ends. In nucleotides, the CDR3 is TGTGCCAGCAGCGTAGTAGTGAACACTGAAGCTTTCTTT. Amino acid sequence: CASSVVVNTEAFF.